What follows describes a single T cell receptor beta chain. The antigen remains unidentified. Researchers prepared the TCRbeta library using unique molecular identifiers, the study reports. TCRdb re-called the PCR reads through MiXCR, storing one row per CDR3 protein. The sample records about a million distinct CDR3 sequences, roughly 29% being singletons. This entry comes from a study of T-cell reconstitution after alpha-beta-depleted transplantation in children. In germline, CDR1 is SQVTM, CDR2 ANQGSEA. This CDR3 has 11 amino acids. The ends were cut back, 2 bases at V and 11 bases at J, with 12 bases in the middle. Study results and limitations: Among T cells one year after transplant, newly produced cells accounted for most counts and diversity.

The TCR comes from a boy in the first two years of life who had a stem cell transplant for SCID, so the T cells may come from the graft donor. The sequencing here drew on PBMCs, mostly from graft donor cells, taken 360 days after TCRalphabeta/CD19-depleted stem cell transplant. The V and J genes are TRBV29-1 and TRBJ1-1; D is uncertain. The chain's CDR3 is CSVESRGWAFF. Written as DNA, the CDR3 is TGCAGCGTTGAATCCCGCGGGTGGGCTTTCTTT.